This is a list of T cell receptor beta chains from one sample in a study of Graves' ophthalmopathy and Graves' hyperthyroidism. TCRdb independently ran MiXCR on the multiplex PCR reads; one entry per CDR3 protein. The sample yields 500,000 to 800,000 distinct CDR3 sequences, about 38% seen once. Sequencing was performed on peripheral blood. These receptor sequences come from an adult man with Graves' ophthalmopathy. The CDR3 runs from the conserved cysteine through the conserved F or W. Fields, in order: V gene, D gene, clone size, J gene, CDR3 DNA, CDR3 protein. D genes are given only for firm matches. Some rows have no size entry. The others give once, few or many, or a class for an expanded clone.

TRBV2	TRBD1	many	TRBJ1-1	TGTGCCAGCAGTGAAGGGCAGGGGGCGAGCACTGAAGCTTTCTTT	CASSEGQGASTEAFF
TRBV25-1	TRBD1	-	TRBJ1-5	TGTGCCAGCAGTGCTCCGGGACAGGGGGGGGGTCAGCCCCAGCATTTT	CASSAPGQGGGQPQHF
TRBV12-3/TRBV12-4	-	many	TRBJ1-4	TGTGCCAGCAGTTTAGCAGGGACAACTAATGAAAAACTGTTTTTT	CASSLAGTTNEKLFF
TRBV14	TRBD1	once	TRBJ2-3	TGTGCCAGCAGCCAAGGGACAGGGGGAAGCACAGATACGCAGTATTTT	CASSQGTGGSTDTQYF
TRBV25-1	TRBD1	-	TRBJ1-2	TGTGCCAGCCCGCGGAGGACAGGGGAATATGGCTACACCTTC	CASPRRTGEYGYTF
TRBV7-2	-	many	TRBJ2-7	TGTGCCAGCAGCTTAAGAAGCTATTCGGGCTACGAGCAGTACTTC	CASSLRSYSGYEQYF
TRBV20-1	-	-	TRBJ2-6	TGCAGTGCTAGCTCGAGCTCTGGGGCCAACGTCCTGACTTTC	CSASSSSGANVLTF
TRBV25-1	-	-	TRBJ1-4	TGTGCCAGCAGTGATAACAGGCTGGGCTCTGGAAAACTGTTTTTT	CASSDNRLGSGKLFF
TRBV4-3	-	few	TRBJ1-2	TGCGCCAGCAGCCAAAGTTTTAAGGGGAACTATGGCTACACCTTC	CASSQSFKGNYGYTF
TRBV7-2	TRBD1	many	TRBJ1-3	TGTGCCAGCAGCTTAGCCCCCCACGACAGGGTTTCCGGAAACACCATATATTTT	CASSLAPHDRVSGNTIYF
TRBV7-2	TRBD2	-	TRBJ2-7	TGTGCCAGCAGCTTGGGGGTAGGAGCGGGGGCTCTCTACGAGCAGTACTTC	CASSLGVGAGALYEQYF
TRBV6-5	-	many	TRBJ1-6	TGTGCCAGCGGACATTCACCCCTCCACTTT	CASGHSPLHF
TRBV10-3	TRBD1	-	TRBJ2-6	TGTGCCATTGGACAGGCCGGGGCCAACGTCCTGACTTTC	CAIGQAGANVLTF
TRBV19	-	-	TRBJ2-7	TGTGCCAGTAGTATAGATCAAGCCAGAAGCTCCTACGAGCAGTACTTC	CASSIDQARSSYEQYF
TRBV11-2	TRBD1	-	TRBJ1-1	TGTACCAGCAGAGTACAGGGGGCGTGGACTGAAGCTTTCTTT	CTSRVQGAWTEAFF
TRBV15	-	-	TRBJ1-1	TGTGCCACCAGCAGAGGGGGGTGGGGCACCTCAACTAATGAAGCTTTCTTT	CATSRGGWGTSTNEAFF
TRBV19	-	many	TRBJ2-6	TGTGCCAGCAGCCCAGGGGCAGGGGCCAACGTCCTGACTTTC	CASSPGAGANVLTF
TRBV29-1	-	-	TRBJ1-1	TGCAGCGTTGGGGAGGGTTACTTGGACACTGAAGCTTTCTTT	CSVGEGYLDTEAFF
TRBV7-9	-	-	TRBJ2-3	TGTGCCAGCAGCCGATGGGGAGGAGGCACAGATACGCAGTATTTT	CASSRWGGGTDTQYF
TRBV10-3	-	many	TRBJ2-7	TGTGCCATCGGAGGAGGGGGCTACGAGCAGTACTTC	CAIGGGGYEQYF
TRBV5-5	-	few	TRBJ1-1	TGTGCCAGCAGCCGAACAATGAACACTGAAGCTTTCTTT	CASSRTMNTEAFF
TRBV12-5	-	many	TRBJ1-2	TGTGCTAGTGGTTTGGAGGGTGGCATCTACTATGGCTACACCTTC	CASGLEGGIYYGYTF
TRBV19	-	-	TRBJ1-3	TGTGCCAGTGCCGTTCTGTGGGGAGACAGATCTGGAAACACCATATATTTT	CASAVLWGDRSGNTIYF
TRBV20-1	TRBD1	-	TRBJ1-5	TGCAGTGCTAGAGGGACAGGTCCCAATCAGCCCCAGCATTTT	CSARGTGPNQPQHF
TRBV19	TRBD2	once	TRBJ2-7	TGTGCCAGTAGCACCGGGGAGGGCTCATCCACTCCCTACGAGCAGTACTTC	CASSTGEGSSTPYEQYF
TRBV29-1	TRBD1	-	TRBJ2-7	TGCAGCCAAGATGTGGACAGGACCTACGAGCAGTACTTC	CSQDVDRTYEQYF
TRBV5-6	TRBD1	few	TRBJ1-5	TGTGCCAGCAGCTTGGCCGGGACAGGAGATCAGCCCCAGCATTTT	CASSLAGTGDQPQHF
TRBV19	-	few	TRBJ2-7	TGTGCCAGTAGTCTACCCCAGGGTGCAGGCGAGCAGTACTTC	CASSLPQGAGEQYF
TRBV7-8	-	many	TRBJ1-1	TGTGCCAGCAGCCCGTTTTCCGGGATTGAAGCTTTCTTT	CASSPFSGIEAFF
TRBV10-3	-	-	TRBJ1-1	TGTGCCATCTCCGGGGGAAATGAAGCTTTCTTT	CAISGGNEAFF
TRBV2	TRBD1	many	TRBJ1-2	TGTGCCAGCAGTGAGACAGGGCCAGGGGGCTACACCTTC	CASSETGPGGYTF
TRBV10-1	TRBD1	-	TRBJ2-7	TGCGCCAGCAGTGAGAACAGGGGGCGAGAGCAGTACTTC	CASSENRGREQYF
TRBV7-8	TRBD1	many	TRBJ2-7	TGTGCCAGCAGCCAACATCGCCACAGGGGGCTGCACGAGCAGTACTTC	CASSQHRHRGLHEQYF
TRBV24-1	TRBD1	many	TRBJ2-5	TGTGCCACCAGTGACGGGACAGTAAAGACCCAGTACTTC	CATSDGTVKTQYF
TRBV3-1	-	-	TRBJ2-6	TGTGCCAGCAGCCAAGTTAGGCTAGCAGTTGGCTCTGGGGCCAACGTCCTGACTTTC	CASSQVRLAVGSGANVLTF
TRBV7-2	TRBD2	-	TRBJ2-2	TGTGCCAGCAGCACCCGGGGGGGGGACGGGGAGCTGTTTTTT	CASSTRGGDGELFF
TRBV10-3	-	-	TRBJ1-5	TGTGCCATCAGCCCTCAGGGACACCGGTCCCAGCATTTT	CAISPQGHRSQHF
TRBV5-1	TRBD2	-	TRBJ2-5	TGCGCCAGCAGCTTGGTCCTAGCGGGGGGTTTTCAAGAGACCCAGTACTTC	CASSLVLAGGFQETQYF
TRBV2	-	many	TRBJ1-5	TGTGCCACCTCCACAGCGCATAGCAATCAGCCCCAGCATTTT	CATSTAHSNQPQHF
TRBV12-3/TRBV12-4	-	-	TRBJ1-4	TGTGCCAGCAGTTTTTCAGGGGATGAAAAACTGTTTTTT	CASSFSGDEKLFF
TRBV10-3	-	-	TRBJ2-3	TGTGCCATCAGTGAGTCGGGGGGCCCAGATACGCAGTATTTT	CAISESGGPDTQYF
TRBV19	TRBD1	-	TRBJ1-6	TGTGCCAGCCCGGGACAGGACTATTCACCCCTCCACTTT	CASPGQDYSPLHF
TRBV6-6	-	-	TRBJ2-7	TGTGCCAGCAGCTCTGTCCCATCCGGCGAGCAGTACTTC	CASSSVPSGEQYF
TRBV10-3	TRBD1	-	TRBJ1-6	TGTGCCAGCAGTTACTCGGCGGCCCCAGGGGGAGGTTCACCCCTCCACTTT	CASSYSAAPGGGSPLHF
TRBV24-1	TRBD1	many	TRBJ2-7	TGTGCCACCAGTGCCTCCGGGACAGGGGTAGACGAGCAGTACTTC	CATSASGTGVDEQYF
TRBV20-1	TRBD1	many	TRBJ2-7	TGTAGTGCCGTCCGCAGGGGGATCTACGAGCAGTACTTC	CSAVRRGIYEQYF
TRBV25-1	-	many	TRBJ2-3	TGTGCCAGCAGTGAATGGGGGGACAGACAACCCATTGACCTTAGCACAGATACGCAGTATTTT	CASSEWGDRQPIDLSTDTQYF
TRBV9	-	many	TRBJ1-1	TGTGCCAGCAGCAGGGCAAGGGCGACTGAAGCTTTCTTT	CASSRARATEAFF
TRBV7-9	TRBD2	few	TRBJ2-7	TGCGCCAGCAGCCAACAGACGGGGGGGCCTTACGAGCAGTACTTC	CASSQQTGGPYEQYF
TRBV7-9	TRBD1	many	TRBJ2-5	TGTGCCAGCAGCCCAGGATCAGGGGGCTGGGAGACCCAGTACTTC	CASSPGSGGWETQYF
TRBV10-3	TRBD1	many	TRBJ2-7	TGTGCCACCAGGACAGGGGAAGGCGAGCAGTACTTC	CATRTGEGEQYF
TRBV30	-	few	TRBJ1-2	TGTGCCTGGATGTCGAACTATGGCTACACCTTC	CAWMSNYGYTF
TRBV29-1	-	many	TRBJ1-5	TGCAGCGTGATGACAGGCGATGCTCAGCCCCAGCATTTT	CSVMTGDAQPQHF
TRBV25-1	TRBD1	-	TRBJ1-4	TGTGCCAGCAGCGGAATCGGGACAGGGGATGAAAAACTGTTTTTT	CASSGIGTGDEKLFF